A single sample is the source of the 19 T cell receptor beta chains below, sequenced in a study of blood T cell repertoires in COVID-19. Assay used: immunoSEQ multiplex PCR; TCRdb lists only in-frame clones, some missing. The sample lists around 20,000 clones; around 89% were seen once. Sequenced: PBMCs or T cells enriched from blood (not recorded which). Receptors originate from a woman in her 30s who had recovered from COVID-19.

The chain employs TRBV6-5 and TRBJ1-2; possible D gene TRBD1, 6 bases. V was clipped by 7 bases and J by 4 bases, with 16 bases between them. CDR3 size: 14 residues. Germline values: CDR1 MNHEY, CDR2 SVGAGI. In nucleotides, the CDR3 is TGTGCCAGCACCTCAAACAGGGTTGGCTATGGCTACACCTTC. It codes for CASTSNRVGYGYTF.

The V and J genes are TRBV7-2 and TRBJ1-4; D remains ambiguous. Trimming took off 2 bases at V and 3 bases at J, with 7 bases between the two ends. The V gene's germline CDR1 is SGHTA and CDR2 FQGNSA. CDR3 size: 14 residues. The CDR3 region has the DNA TGTGCCAGCAGCTTATACCAGTCTAATGAAAAACTGTTTTTT. As protein: CASSLYQSNEKLFF.

The CDR3 DNA follows: TGTGCCATCAGTGAGTCGGAGACAGGGGGCTCCTACGAGCAGTACTTC. Protein: CAISESETGGSYEQYF. J is TRBJ2-7 and V is TRBV10-3; TRBD1 matches 9 bases. Germline V gives CDR1 ENHRY, CDR2 SYGVKD. Losses at the gene ends were 0 bases for V and 0 bases for J; bases not matched to a gene: 3. This CDR3 has 16 residues.

The chain is built from TRBV7-2 and TRBJ1-2; maybe TRBD1 (5 bases). There are 13 residues in the CDR3. The V end was cut by 7 bases, the J end by 2 bases, with 11 bases between. The germline V gene has CDR1 SGHTA and CDR2 FQGNSA. In DNA form, the CDR3 reads TGTGCCAGCACCCCAGGGCAAAACTATGGCTACACCTTC. Translation gives CASTPGQNYGYTF.

The chain recombines TRBV10-3 with TRBJ2-2; 7 bases match TRBD1. The germline V gene has CDR1 ENHRY and CDR2 SYGVKD. This CDR3 has 13 amino acids. The J segment lost 4 bases and the V segment lost 5 bases, leaving 1 base of the junction unmatched. The chain's CDR3 is CAISRDSTGELFF. In DNA form, the CDR3 reads TGTGCCATCAGTAGGGACAGCACCGGGGAGCTGTTTTTT.

This chain uses TRBV27 with TRBJ1-1; D gene unclear. V lost 5 bases to trimming and J lost 3 bases, with 10 bases between them. The CDR3 runs to 13 residues. Germline values: CDR1 MNHEY, CDR2 SMNVEV (reference sequence). The CDR3, as DNA: TGTGCCAGCAGTGCCTTAACGGACACTGAAGCTTTCTTT. This gives the protein CASSALTDTEAFF.

This chain connects TRBV10-3 to TRBJ1-1, with D perhaps TRBD1 (6 bases). The germline CDR1 and CDR2 sequences are ENHRY and SYGVKD. V gave up 6 bases and J gave up 1 base, with 9 bases separating them. The CDR3 totals 13 residues. The CDR3 loop reads CAIRQGTNTEAFF. CDR3 bases: TGTGCCATCAGACAGGGCACGAACACTGAAGCTTTCTTT.

V usage is TRBV27 and J usage is TRBJ2-7; TRBD1 matches 10 bases. CDR1 MNHEY and CDR2 SMNVEV come from the germline V gene (reference sequence). CDR3 size: 15 residues. J was trimmed by 2 bases and V by 3 bases; bases with no gene match: 4. The CDR3 loop reads CASSFIGTGAYEQYF. The CDR3 DNA reads as TGTGCCAGCAGTTTTATAGGGACAGGGGCCTACGAGCAGTACTTC.

The chain couples TRBV6-5 to TRBJ2-7, with D maybe TRBD2 (6 bases). This CDR3 has 14 residues. The germline CDR1 and CDR2 sequences are MNHEY and SVGAGI. The V end was cut by 5 bases, the J end by 0 bases, with 11 bases between. CDR3 protein: CASSPGDLSYEQYF. Written as DNA, the CDR3 is TGTGCCAGCAGTCCGGGGGACCTCTCCTACGAGCAGTACTTC.

J is TRBJ1-3 and V is TRBV7-8, with D possibly TRBD1 on 5 matching bases. Looked up from germline, CDR1 is SGHVS and CDR2 is FQNEAQ. Trimming removed 4 bases from V and 0 bases from J, with 13 bases in between. The CDR3 spans 16 residues. CDR3: CASSSGTGGSGNTIYF. The CDR3 region has the DNA TGTGCCAGCAGCTCTGGTACGGGGGGCTCTGGAAACACCATATATTTT. The full variable domain, completed using reference TRBV7-8 and TRBJ1-3, is GAGVSQSPRYKVAKRGQDVALRCDPISGHVSLFWYQQALGQGPEFLTYFQNEAQLDKSGLPSDRFFAERPEGSVSTLKIQRTQQEDSAVYLCASSSGTGGSGNTIYFGEGSWLTVV.

The rearrangement joins TRBV7-2 to TRBJ1-1; D is unclear. Germline CDR1 reads SGHTA; CDR2 reads FQGNSA. The CDR3 has 13 amino acids. Trimming took off 1 base at V and 5 bases at J, with 8 bases between the two ends. The CDR3 reads CASSLGEETEAFF. The CDR3 DNA follows: TGTGCCAGCAGCTTAGGAGAGGAAACTGAAGCTTTCTTT.

This rearrangement joins TRBV6-5 to TRBJ2-2, with D perhaps matching TRBD1 (5 bases). The germline V and J ends were trimmed by 7 bases and 4 bases, with 7 bases remaining between them. Germline CDR1 MNHEY, CDR2 SVGAGI. This CDR3 region has 12 residues. CDR3 bases: TGTGCCAGCAAGGGGATCACCGGGGAGCTGTTTTTT. Amino acid sequence: CASKGITGELFF.

The gene calls are TRBV7-2 and TRBJ2-5; 12 nucleotides line up with TRBD2. V was clipped by 1 base and J by 5 bases; unmatched bases: 8. The germline CDR1 and CDR2 sequences are SGHTA and FQGNSA. The CDR3 covers 17 residues. CDR3 sequence: CASSLEGRLAGVETQYF. The CDR3 nucleotides are TGTGCCAGCAGCTTAGAGGGGCGACTAGCGGGGGTTGAGACCCAGTACTTC.

The J gene is TRBJ2-3, the V gene TRBV6-4; D is undetermined. This CDR3 comprises 15 residues. The ends were cut back, 4 bases at V and 4 bases at J, with 15 bases in the middle. The germline V gene has CDR1 MRHNA and CDR2 SNTAGT. The CDR3 bases are TGTGCCAGCAGTGTGTCGCTAGAAGGTTCAGATACGCAGTATTTT. It encodes CASSVSLEGSDTQYF.

This clone was seen a handful of times. V usage is TRBV19 and J usage is TRBJ2-2, with 8 bases aligning to TRBD1. The CDR3 contains 14 residues. The V segment lost 5 bases and the J segment 3 bases; nucleotides outside the gene matches: 2. Germline-derived CDR1 and CDR2 are LNHDA and SQIVND (reference sequence). The CDR3 region has the DNA TGTGCCAGTAGTGAACAGGGGGACACCGGGGAGCTGTTTTTT. Residues: CASSEQGDTGELFF. Full variable domain (outside the CDR3, taken from reference TRBV19 and TRBJ2-2): DGGITQSPKYLFRKEGQNVTLSCEQNLNHDAMYWYRQDPGQGLRLIYYSQIVNDFQKGDIAEGYSVSREKKESFPLTVTSAQKNPTAFYLCASSEQGDTGELFFGEGSRLTVL.

This chain joins TRBV3-1 (or the pseudogene TRBV3-2) and TRBJ1-2; TRBD1 might be the D (5 bases). Germline V gives CDR1 LGHDT, CDR2 YNNKEL (reference sequence). This CDR3 has 14 amino acids. V was clipped by 3 bases and J by 8 bases, with 16 bases between them. In DNA, the CDR3 is TGTGCCAGCAGCCAGACTTCAGGGCGTAACGGCTACACCTTC. Translated, it gives CASSQTSGRNGYTF.

The chain carries TRBV10-3 and TRBJ1-2; weak D call: TRBD1 (5 bases). Germline CDR1 ENHRY, CDR2 SYGVKD. V was clipped by 7 bases and J by 2 bases, with 17 bases between them. CDR3 length: 15 amino acids. In DNA, the CDR3 is TGTGCCATCAACGGCGGGGCAGAACAAAACTATGGCTACACCTTC. Amino acids: CAINGGAEQNYGYTF.

V gene TRBV9 combines with J gene TRBJ2-2; a weak D match, TRBD2 (6 bases). Deletions cut 4 bases from V and 6 bases from J, with 16 bases between. The CDR3 loop spans 15 amino acids. The germline CDR1 and CDR2 sequences are SGDLS and YYNGEE. The CDR3 nucleotides read TGTGCCAGCAGCAACTCCGGCGGGGCGGCCGGGGAGCTGTTTTTT. It encodes CASSNSGGAAGELFF.

The chain uses TRBV18 and TRBJ2-5; TRBD1 agrees at 8 bases. V lost 6 bases to trimming and J lost 1 base; unmatched junction nucleotides: 10. The CDR3 length is 16 residues. Per the germline V gene, CDR1 is KGHSH and CDR2 is LQKENI. The CDR3 sequence: CASSFTTGQGQETQYF. The CDR3 nucleotides read TGTGCCAGCTCTTTTACCACAGGACAGGGCCAAGAGACCCAGTACTTC.